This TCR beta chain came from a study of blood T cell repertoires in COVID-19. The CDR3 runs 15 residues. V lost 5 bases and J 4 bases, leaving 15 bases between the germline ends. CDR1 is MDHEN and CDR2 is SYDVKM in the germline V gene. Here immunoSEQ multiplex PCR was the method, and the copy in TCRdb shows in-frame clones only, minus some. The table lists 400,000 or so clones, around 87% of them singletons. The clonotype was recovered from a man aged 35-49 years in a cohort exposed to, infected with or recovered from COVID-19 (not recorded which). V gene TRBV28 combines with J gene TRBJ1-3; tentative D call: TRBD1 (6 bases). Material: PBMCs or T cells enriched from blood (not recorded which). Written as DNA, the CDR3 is TGTGCCAGCAGTCGACCAGGGGCCAGAGGAAACACCATATATTTT. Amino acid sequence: CASSRPGARGNTIYF.